This T cell receptor beta chain was identified in a study of T cells after yellow fever vaccination. Across the study: SMART-Seq v4 Ultra Low Input prepared libraries from low-cell fractions.

The V gene's germline CDR1 is SGDLS and CDR2 YYNGEE. The CDR3 sequence is 15 residues long. V lost 4 bases and J lost 6; bases outside the gene matches: 6. On this clonotype: Its matching antigen is unknown.

A universal primer site and UMIs were added as TCR cDNA was made by 5'RACE template switching. Each CDR3 protein gets one entry after TCRdb re-called the 5' RACE reads with MiXCR. The sample contains about 73,000 distinct CDR3 sequences, roughly 8% of which appear only once. Overall study findings and caveats: Primary-vaccination clones mostly resurfaced post-booster (approximately 96% CD4, under 90% CD8). The secondary response peaked faster, at day 5 versus 15, but was weaker.

The chain is built from TRBV9 and TRBJ2-3; TRBD2 agrees at 12 bases. The sample was CD8+ T cells sorted from PBMCs, taken on the day of the yellow fever booster vaccination. The TCR sequence derives from a man aged 25 to 40 who received the YFV17D yellow fever vaccine. The CDR3 reads CASSLMGTSGDTQYF. CDR3 nucleotides: TGTGCCAGCAGCCTCATGGGGACTAGCGGGGATACGCAGTATTTT.